This TCR beta chain comes out of a study of cytomegalovirus exposure and HLA in healthy donors. Overall study findings and caveats: A list of roughly 160 TCR beta chains associated with cytomegalovirus was given. Some V segments, TRBV6-2 and TRBV6-3 among them, were indistinguishable and were therefore excluded. Analysis performed later found more than 15,000 TCR beta sequences associated with HLA alleles at 0.05 false discovery rate.

Primers included in the PCR were 60 Vbeta and 13 Jbeta primers. Repertoires were generated with immunoSEQ multiplex PCR, while TCRdb's copy carries only in-frame clones and drops some. Here the sample spans 140,000 to 150,000 clones, around four fifths being singletons. CDR3 length: 14 residues. Deletions cut 0 bases from V and 6 bases from J, with 9 bases between. Germline assignment: CDR1 SGHRS and CDR2 YFSETQ. This clone came up a few times. The antigen is not known. The genes are TRBV5-1 and TRBJ1-4, with D possibly TRBD1 on 5 matching bases. Sequences were obtained from PBMCs. The sequence derives from a female donor in good health and CMV-seronegative. The DNA of the CDR3 is TGCGCCAGCAGCTTGGAGGGGATCTATGAAAAACTGTTTTTT. Translation gives CASSLEGIYEKLFF.